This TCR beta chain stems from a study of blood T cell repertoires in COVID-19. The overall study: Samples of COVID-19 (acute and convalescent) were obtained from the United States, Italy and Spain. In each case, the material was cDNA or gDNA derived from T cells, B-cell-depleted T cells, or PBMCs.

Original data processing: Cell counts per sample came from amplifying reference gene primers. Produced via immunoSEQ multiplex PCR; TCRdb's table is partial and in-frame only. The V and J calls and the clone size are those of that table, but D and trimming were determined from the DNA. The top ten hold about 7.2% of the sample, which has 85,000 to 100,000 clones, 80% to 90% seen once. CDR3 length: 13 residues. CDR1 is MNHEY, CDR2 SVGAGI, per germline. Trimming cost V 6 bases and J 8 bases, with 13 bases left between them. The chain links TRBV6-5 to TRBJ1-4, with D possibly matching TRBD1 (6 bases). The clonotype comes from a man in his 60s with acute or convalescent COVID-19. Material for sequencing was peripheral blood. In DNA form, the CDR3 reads TGTGCCAGCAGGCGACAGGCGGGCGAAAAACTGTTTTTT. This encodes CASRRQAGEKLFF.